One sample yielded the 20 T cell receptor beta chains listed below, sequenced in a study of T cells in Graves' hyperthyroidism and ophthalmopathy. RNA transcripts served as the template for amplifying TCR beta CDR3 regions. The study used the HTBI primer set for a first-round RT-PCR of the TCR CDR3. TCRdb fed the multiplex PCR reads into MiXCR, producing one record per CDR3 protein. This table has fewer than 900,000 distinct CDR3 sequences, roughly a sixth appearing once. Sequenced: blood. Receptors were obtained from a woman between 45 and 65 years old with Graves' hyperthyroidism that later progressed to Graves' ophthalmopathy.

The chain is built from TRBV7-8 and TRBJ1-2; perhaps TRBD1 as D (5 bases). Germline CDR1 is SGHVS and CDR2 is FQNEAQ. V lost 5 bases to trimming and J lost 0 bases, with 19 bases between them. The CDR3 is 17 residues long. The CDR3 region has the DNA TGTGCCAGCAGCCCCGAGCCCGAGGGGCTCCCTAACTATGGCTACACCTTC. Protein product: CASSPEPEGLPNYGYTF.

This clonotype was detected a few times. The DNA for the CDR3 is TGTGCTAGTGGTTTCACAAGGCTAGCTGGAGTCAATGAGCAGTTCTTC. Its protein product is CASGFTRLAGVNEQFF. The J gene is TRBJ2-1, the V gene TRBV12-5; a possible D gene is TRBD2 (5 bases). CDR3 length: 16 residues. V was pared by 3 bases and J by 6 bases, with 18 bases between. Per the germline V gene, CDR1 is LGHNT and CDR2 is FRNRAP.

This clonotype was detected a few times. The CDR3 region is CSGGLAGGSASTDTQYF. DNA of the CDR3: TGCAGCGGGGGCCTAGCGGGGGGCTCCGCTAGCACAGATACGCAGTATTTT. This chain joins TRBV29-1 and TRBJ2-3, with 11 bases matching TRBD2. Germline assignment: CDR1 SQVTM and CDR2 ANQGSEA. The J segment lost 0 bases and the V segment lost 7 bases, leaving 12 bases of the junction unmatched. CDR3 size: 17 residues.

This clonotype has only a few counts. The V call is TRBV27, the J call TRBJ1-1; tentatively, D is TRBD1 (5 bases). The CDR3 consists of 13 residues. Germline CDR1 MNHEY, CDR2 SMNVEV (reference sequence). V was clipped by 5 bases and J by 8 bases, with 15 bases between them. CDR3: CASSPGGDGEAFF. Written as DNA, the CDR3 is TGTGCCAGCAGTCCCGGGGGGGACGGGGAAGCTTTCTTT.

V usage is TRBV19 and J usage is TRBJ1-3; possible D gene TRBD1, 5 bases. Deletions cut 2 bases from V and 0 bases from J, with 11 bases between. The germline V gene has CDR1 LNHDA and CDR2 SQIVND (reference sequence). The CDR3 covers 16 residues. CDR3 protein: CASSIWDLSSGNTIYF. Here the CDR3 DNA reads TGTGCCAGTAGTATATGGGACCTCAGCTCTGGAAACACCATATATTTT.

This clonotype was observed many times. The chain uses TRBV3-1 and TRBJ1-4; perhaps TRBD1 as D (5 bases). V gave up 4 bases and J gave up 10 bases, with 22 bases separating them. The CDR3 extends over 16 amino acids. Germline assignment: CDR1 LGHDT and CDR2 YNNKEL (reference sequence). The chain's CDR3 is CASSPVGTALMAKLFF. The CDR3 DNA reads as TGTGCCAGCAGCCCCGTCGGGACCGCTCTAATGGCAAAACTGTTTTTT.

This clonotype has a count of ten or more. The V and J genes are TRBV3-1 and TRBJ1-5; D possibly corresponds to TRBD1 (6 bases). Germline values: CDR1 LGHDT, CDR2 YNNKEL (reference sequence). The CDR3 sequence is 15 residues long. Trimming stripped 0 bases from V and 2 bases from J, with 8 bases between. For the CDR3, the DNA is TGTGCCAGCAGCCAAGATCACAGGGGCAATCAGCCCCAGCATTTT. It yields the protein CASSQDHRGNQPQHF.

This clonotype was seen only a few times. The chain has TRBV5-1 and TRBJ2-5, with 12 bases identical to TRBD1. CDR3 length: 17 amino acids. V gave up 3 bases and J gave up 4 bases; unmatched junction bases: 10. Germline V CDR1 and CDR2: SGHRS, YFSETQ. The CDR3 DNA follows: TGCGCCAGCAGCTGGGCCGGCGGGACAGGGGGCACAGAGACCCAGTACTTC. Amino acids: CASSWAGGTGGTETQYF.

V gene TRBV4-2 combines with J gene TRBJ2-3; 7 bases align to TRBD1. CDR3 length equals 16 residues. V was pared by 0 bases and J by 2 bases, with 5 bases of the junction left unmatched. Germline CDR1 LGHNA, CDR2 YNFKEQ. The CDR3 sequence: CASSQDQDRITDTQYF. The CDR3 coding sequence is TGTGCCAGCAGCCAAGATCAGGACAGGATCACAGATACGCAGTATTTT.

The rearrangement uses TRBV6-1 and TRBJ1-1, with TRBD1 identical over 8 bases. The CDR3 runs to 15 residues. J lost 5 bases, V lost 4 bases, and 9 bases had no gene match. Germline V gives CDR1 MNHNS, CDR2 SASEGT. This CDR3 reads CASSGDRGMRTEAFF. CDR3 coding DNA: TGTGCCAGCAGTGGCGACAGGGGAATGAGAACTGAAGCTTTCTTT.

J is TRBJ1-6 and V is TRBV7-2; unclear D gene. The CDR3 runs to 15 residues. Germline values: CDR1 SGHTA, CDR2 FQGNSA. V lost 5 bases to trimming and J lost 5 bases, with 13 bases between them. CDR3 sequence: CASSIPVADNSPLHF. The CDR3, as DNA: TGTGCCAGCAGCATCCCAGTGGCAGATAATTCACCCCTCCACTTT.

The rearrangement uses TRBV18 and TRBJ1-5, with D uncertain. This CDR3 spans 16 amino acids. Germline V gene data show CDR1 as KGHSH and CDR2 as LQKENI. The ends were cut back, 3 bases at V and 2 bases at J, with 14 bases in the middle. In nucleotides, the CDR3 is TGTGCCAGCTCACCCGAGAGAGGGCAGGGCAATCAGCCCCAGCATTTT. Translating it yields CASSPERGQGNQPQHF.

This clonotype was observed a few times. The rearrangement joins TRBV6-1 to TRBJ1-1; no firm D call. CDR3 length equals 13 residues. The germline V gene has CDR1 MNHNS and CDR2 SASEGT. The V end was cut by 5 bases, the J end by 3 bases, with 10 bases between. In DNA form, the CDR3 reads TGTGCCAGCAGTTACGAAGGCTACACTGAAGCTTTCTTT. It encodes CASSYEGYTEAFF.

V usage is TRBV11-2 and J usage is TRBJ2-1; 7 bases are a match to TRBD1. J was trimmed by 6 bases and V by 3 bases; bases with no gene match: 11. The CDR3 extends over 16 amino acids. Germline V CDR1 and CDR2: SGHAT, FQNNGV. The CDR3 DNA reads as TGTGCCAGCAGCTTGACAGGGATTACATGGTCCAATGAGCAGTTCTTC. Its protein is CASSLTGITWSNEQFF.

The V call is TRBV4-1, the J call TRBJ2-7; tentatively, D is TRBD2 (7 bases). Germline loops: CDR1 MGHRA, CDR2 YSYEKL. The V end lost 3 bases, the J end lost 7 bases, and 28 bases lay between the germline ends. This CDR3 spans 18 amino acids. In DNA, the CDR3 is TGCGCCAGCAGCCATGGGGGGGGTCGGGGAGGACAGCTAATGGAGCAGTACTTC. It specifies CASSHGGGRGGQLMEQYF.

This clonotype is a singleton in its sample. Given a much more abundant clone one base away, this may be a read error. The DNA is omitted, as the CDR3 cannot be located on it reliably, and the CDR3 follows TCRdb's listing. The rearrangement links TRBV19 to TRBJ1-2; no check of the table's D call, TRBD1, against the DNA was made. CDR1 LNHDA and CDR2 SQIVND come from the germline V gene (reference sequence). Ends included, the CDR3 has 12 residues. The chain's CDR3 is CALGTPGYGCTF.

This clonotype showed up many times. The V gene is TRBV5-1, the J gene TRBJ2-1; D gene uncertain. V lost 4 bases, J lost 4 bases, and 9 bases lay in between. The CDR3 is 13 amino acids. CDR1 SGHRS and CDR2 YFSETQ come from the germline V gene. This CDR3 is CASSPGRYNEQFF. The CDR3 DNA sequence: TGCGCCAGCAGCCCCGGCCGATACAATGAGCAGTTCTTC. Full variable domain (rest looked up from reference TRBV5-1 and TRBJ2-1): KAGVTQTPRYLIKTRGQQVTLSCSPISGHRSVSWYQQTPGQGLQFLFEYFSETQRNKGNFPGRFSGRQFSNSRSEMNVSTLELGDSALYLCASSPGRYNEQFFGPGTRLTVL.

The CDR3: CASSFRLANSPLHF. CDR3 DNA sequence: TGTGCCAGCAGCTTTAGGCTTGCCAATTCACCCCTCCACTTT. V and J are TRBV7-9 and TRBJ1-6, with unresolved D. CDR3 length: 14 residues. Germline lookup yields CDR1 SEHNR and CDR2 FQNEAQ (reference sequence). Between the trimmed V and J ends, which lost 3 bases and 7 bases, there was a span of 10 bases.

This clonotype was found a few times. The V call is TRBV29-1, the J call TRBJ1-3; D not resolved. V lost 2 bases and J lost 0, with 5 bases in between. Germline values: CDR1 SQVTM, CDR2 ANQGSEA. The CDR3 covers 13 residues. The CDR3 nucleotides are TGCAGCGTTGAAAAGAGCTCTGGAAACACCATATATTTT. This codes for CSVEKSSGNTIYF.

This clonotype occurred many times. The chain combines TRBV12-3 or TRBV12-4 with TRBJ1-5; possible D gene TRBD1, 6 bases. V was pared by 4 bases and J by 5 bases, with 9 bases between. There are 13 residues in the CDR3. The CDR3 nucleotides read TGTGCCAGCAGTTACAGGGATCATCAGCCCCAGCATTTT. Its protein product is CASSYRDHQPQHF.